The rows below give T cell receptor beta chains drawn from one sample of a study of T cell repertoires in cytomegalovirus infection. No antigen is known for these receptors. One entry per CDR3 protein results from TCRdb running MiXCR on the reads. The profile shows about 330,000 distinct CDR3 sequences, about 35% of them singletons. The sequencing here drew on cultured PBMCs, taken from culture after CMV antigen stimulation. These receptors came from a human donor in good health (CMV status not recorded). Some clones in this sample may be carry-over from other donors' samples. Both conserved end residues are part of each CDR3. Fields, in order: clone size, J gene, V gene, D gene, CDR3 DNA, CDR3 protein. A D gene is named only where the DNA matches it firmly. Clone size appears in some rows only: once, few, many, or a class for an expanded clone.

>NA|TRBJ2-6|TRBV7-6|NA
TGTGCCAGCAGCTTCCAGGCCTCTGGGGCCAACGTCCTGACTTTC
CASSFQASGANVLTF
>many|TRBJ2-1|TRBV19|TRBD1
TGTGCCAGTAGTTTAATACCGGGACAGACCTACAATGAGCAGTTCTTC
CASSLIPGQTYNEQFF
>NA|TRBJ2-1|TRBV28|TRBD1
TGTGCCAGCAGTTATCCGGGACAGAGCTCCTACAATGAGCAGTTCTTC
CASSYPGQSSYNEQFF
>NA|TRBJ1-4|TRBV12-3/TRBV12-4|TRBD1
TGTGCCAGCACCAAGGGACAGTTTAATGAAAAACTGTTTTTT
CASTKGQFNEKLFF
>few|TRBJ1-5|TRBV7-2|NA
TGTGCCAGCAGCTTAGCGTTGGCGCCTCAGCCCCAGCATTTT
CASSLALAPQPQHF
>NA|TRBJ2-3|TRBV7-8|TRBD2
TGTGCCAGCAGCTTACGGGGACTAGCGGGTTCTCCCACAGATACGCAGTATTTT
CASSLRGLAGSPTDTQYF
>NA|TRBJ2-1|TRBV7-6|NA
TGTGCCAGCAGCTCCTGGGCCAACAATGAGCAGTTCTTC
CASSSWANNEQFF
>few|TRBJ2-3|TRBV6-5|TRBD2
TGTGCCAGCAGCGGGAGGACAATCACAGATACGCAGTATTTT
CASSGRTITDTQYF
>NA|TRBJ2-7|TRBV12-3/TRBV12-4|NA
TGTGCCAGCAGTCGCCGGGACCTACAAACCTACGAGCAGTACTTC
CASSRRDLQTYEQYF
>NA|TRBJ2-7|TRBV28|NA
TGTGCCAGCAGTCCCCTATACGGGGGATACGAGCAGTACTTC
CASSPLYGGYEQYF
>NA|TRBJ1-5|TRBV30|NA
TGTGCCTGGAGTGGCAACATTGAGGGGCAGCCCCAGCATTTT
CAWSGNIEGQPQHF
>few|TRBJ2-4|TRBV6-5|NA
TGTGCCAGCAGTCCTGAACATCGGTTAGGAGACGAAAACATTCAGTACTTC
CASSPEHRLGDENIQYF
>once|TRBJ1-4|TRBV19|NA
TGTGCCAGTAGTACTCAGGGTTATGAAAAACTGTTTTTT
CASSTQGYEKLFF
>NA|TRBJ1-2|TRBV6-6|NA
TGTGCCAGCAGTTATAACGGGGGATCGAGCTATGGCTACACCTTC
CASSYNGGSSYGYTF
>NA|TRBJ2-7|TRBV6-2/TRBV6-3|TRBD2
TGTGCCAGCAGGCCTAAGACGCGGGAGGGCCGCCCTCACGAGCAGTACTTC
CASRPKTREGRPHEQYF
>few|TRBJ1-2|TRBV19|NA
TGTGCCAGTAGTCTGCCTGGAGGGGCTGGCTACACCTTC
CASSLPGGAGYTF
>NA|TRBJ1-3|TRBV11-2|NA
TGTGCCAGCAGCGCGATGGGTACCAGCTCGTCTGGAAACACCATATATTTT
CASSAMGTSSSGNTIYF
>few|TRBJ1-2|TRBV19|TRBD1
TGTGCCAGTAGCGAGAGCGGGACAGGGGTAGGATATGGCTACACCTTC
CASSESGTGVGYGYTF
>many|TRBJ2-3|TRBV7-2|TRBD2
TGTGCCAGCAGCTTAGTTGGGACTAGCGGCACAGATACGCAGTATTTT
CASSLVGTSGTDTQYF
>few|TRBJ2-1|TRBV7-2|NA
TGTGCCAGCAGCCCGAACGCGTGGTCCTACAATGAGCAGTTCTTC
CASSPNAWSYNEQFF
>NA|TRBJ2-3|TRBV7-2|TRBD2
TGTGCCAGCAGCTTAGTAGCGGGAGTTTCTCGCACAGATACGCAGTATTTT
CASSLVAGVSRTDTQYF
>NA|TRBJ2-5|TRBV4-1|TRBD2
TGCGCCAGCAGCCAAGAACTCCGACTTAGCGGGGGTGGGGAGACCCAGTACTTC
CASSQELRLSGGGETQYF
>few|TRBJ2-7|TRBV7-2|NA
TGTGCCAGCAGCAGAGGGGACGTCCCCTACGAGCAGTACTTC
CASSRGDVPYEQYF
>few|TRBJ2-1|TRBV7-9|TRBD2
TGTGCCAGCAGCTTAGTGGCCGGGACTAGCGGGAGTTACAATGAGCAGTTCTTC
CASSLVAGTSGSYNEQFF
>NA|TRBJ2-7|TRBV6-2/TRBV6-3|TRBD2
TGTGCCAGCAGTACTAGCGGGCCTACCTACGAGCAGTACTTC
CASSTSGPTYEQYF
>NA|TRBJ2-3|TRBV4-3|NA
TGCGCCAGCAGCCAAGATCTTCGGGCGAGGACAGATACGCAGTATTTT
CASSQDLRARTDTQYF
>few|TRBJ2-3|TRBV7-9|TRBD2
TGTGCCAGCAGCTTAGGTGCGGGAGAGGGAACAGATACGCAGTATTTT
CASSLGAGEGTDTQYF
>many|TRBJ2-7|TRBV7-2|NA
TGTGCCAGCAGCGGGGAGTACGAGCAGTACTTC
CASSGEYEQYF
>NA|TRBJ1-5|TRBV19|NA
TGTGCCAGTACCAAGACCCCCGCAGAGAACAATCAGCCCCAGCATTTT
CASTKTPAENNQPQHF
>few|TRBJ2-1|TRBV11-1|TRBD2
TGTGCCAGCAGCCCCGGGGGCGGGAGGGAGTATGAGCAGTTCTTC
CASSPGGGREYEQFF
>NA|TRBJ1-2|TRBV10-3|NA
TGTGCCATCAGTGAGTCCGGGCAGACCTACCCTTATGGCTACACCTTC
CAISESGQTYPYGYTF
>few|TRBJ2-4|TRBV19|NA
TGTGCCAGTACTCTAACCCGGGACCAACACCCTGGAAACATTCAGTACTTC
CASTLTRDQHPGNIQYF
>few|TRBJ2-2|TRBV6-1|NA
TGTGCCAGCACCCTAAGGGGTACTAACACCGGGGAGCTGTTTTTT
CASTLRGTNTGELFF
>few|TRBJ2-4|TRBV6-5|TRBD2
TGTGCCAGCAGTTGGGGCGGGAGGACCAAAAACATTCAGTACTTC
CASSWGGRTKNIQYF
>NA|TRBJ2-2|TRBV27|TRBD2
TGTGCCAGCAGACTGACTAGCGGGATGGGAGGGGAGCTGTTTTTT
CASRLTSGMGGELFF
>NA|TRBJ1-5|TRBV19|TRBD1
TGTGCCAGTAGAACCCGGACAGGGGATCGCAATCAGCCCCAGCATTTT
CASRTRTGDRNQPQHF
>NA|TRBJ2-2|TRBV7-9|TRBD1
TGTGCCAGCAGCTCCGACTGGACAGGGCAGGCCGGGGAGCTGTTTTTT
CASSSDWTGQAGELFF
>once|TRBJ2-1|TRBV12-5|TRBD2
TGTGCTAGTGGCCGGAGCGGGACGATCAATGAGCAGTTCTTC
CASGRSGTINEQFF
>few|TRBJ1-2|TRBV27|NA
TGTGCCACCTCAGGGGTATATGGCTACACCTTC
CATSGVYGYTF
>NA|TRBJ1-2|TRBV7-2|TRBD1
TGTGCCAGCAGCCCCTGGACAGGCGGGGCTGGCTACACCTTC
CASSPWTGGAGYTF
>NA|TRBJ1-5|TRBV10-3|NA
TGTGCCATCAGTGAAGGGGGAGGGTTTTATCAGCCCCAGCATTTT
CAISEGGGFYQPQHF